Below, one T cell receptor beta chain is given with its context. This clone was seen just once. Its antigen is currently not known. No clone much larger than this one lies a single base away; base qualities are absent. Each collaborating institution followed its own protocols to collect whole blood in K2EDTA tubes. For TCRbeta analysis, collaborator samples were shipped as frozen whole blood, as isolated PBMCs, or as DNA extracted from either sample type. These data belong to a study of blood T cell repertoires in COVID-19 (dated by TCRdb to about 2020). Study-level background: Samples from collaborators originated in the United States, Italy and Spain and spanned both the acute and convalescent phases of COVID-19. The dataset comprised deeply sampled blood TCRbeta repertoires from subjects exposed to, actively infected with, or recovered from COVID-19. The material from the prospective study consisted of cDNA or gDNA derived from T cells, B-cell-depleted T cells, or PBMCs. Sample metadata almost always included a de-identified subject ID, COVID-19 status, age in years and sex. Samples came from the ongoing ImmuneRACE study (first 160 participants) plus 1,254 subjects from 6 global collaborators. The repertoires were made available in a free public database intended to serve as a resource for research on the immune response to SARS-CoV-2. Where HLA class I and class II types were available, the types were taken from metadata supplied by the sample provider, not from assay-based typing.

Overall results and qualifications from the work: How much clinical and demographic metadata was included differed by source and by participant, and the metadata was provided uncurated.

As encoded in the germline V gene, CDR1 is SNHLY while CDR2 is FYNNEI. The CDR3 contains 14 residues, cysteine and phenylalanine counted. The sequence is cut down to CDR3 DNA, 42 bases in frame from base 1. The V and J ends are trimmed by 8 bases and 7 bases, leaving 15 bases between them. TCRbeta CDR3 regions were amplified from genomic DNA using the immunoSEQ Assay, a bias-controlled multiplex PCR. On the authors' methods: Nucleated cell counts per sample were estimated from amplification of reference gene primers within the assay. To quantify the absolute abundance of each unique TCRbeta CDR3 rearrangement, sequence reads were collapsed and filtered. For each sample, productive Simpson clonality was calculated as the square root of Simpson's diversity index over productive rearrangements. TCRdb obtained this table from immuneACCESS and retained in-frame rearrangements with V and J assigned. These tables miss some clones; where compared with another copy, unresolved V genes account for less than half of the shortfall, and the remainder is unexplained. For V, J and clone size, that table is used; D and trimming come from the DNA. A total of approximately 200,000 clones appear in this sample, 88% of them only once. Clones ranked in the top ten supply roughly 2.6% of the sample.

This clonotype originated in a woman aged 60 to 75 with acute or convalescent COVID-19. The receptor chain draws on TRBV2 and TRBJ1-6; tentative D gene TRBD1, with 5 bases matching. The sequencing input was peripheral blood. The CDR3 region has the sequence CASALTTENSPLHF. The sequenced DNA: TGTGCCAGCGCTCTGACGACAGAGAATTCACCCCTCCACTTT. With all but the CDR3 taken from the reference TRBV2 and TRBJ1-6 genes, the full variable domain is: EPEVTQTPSHQVTQMGQEVILRCVPISNHLYFYWYRQILGQKVEFLVSFYNNEISEKSEIFDDQFSVERPDGSNFTLKIRSTKLEDSAMYFCASALTTENSPLHFGNGTRLTVT.